This TCR beta chain emerged from a study of T-cell reconstitution after alpha-beta-depleted transplantation in children. The table lists this clonotype with many counts. The library targeted TCRbeta and was prepared with unique molecular identifiers. Each CDR3 protein gets one entry after TCRdb re-called the PCR reads with MiXCR. The sample records about 72,000 distinct CDR3 sequences, about 7.3% being singletons. The CDR3 is 14 amino acids. In germline, CDR1 is LGHDT, CDR2 YNNKEL (reference sequence). The germline V and J ends were trimmed by 2 bases and 7 bases, with 12 bases remaining between them.

J is TRBJ2-1 and V is TRBV3-1; D not resolved. The sequences come from PBMCs from the stem cell graft donor, collected from the stem cell graft. The sequence was collected from a human donor who donated a stem cell graft to a child with acute lymphoblastic leukemia. CDR3 in amino acids: CASSQMTNENEQFF. The CDR3 coding sequence is TGTGCCAGCAGCCAAATGACGAACGAGAATGAGCAGTTCTTC.